This T cell receptor (beta chain) was sequenced for a study of T cell repertoires in cytomegalovirus infection (dated by TCRdb to the late 2010s). Background on the whole study: Alongside well-studied HLA-B-restricted epitopes, the peptide stimulations were aimed at recently identified HLA-C-restricted CMV epitopes, whose presentation resists viral immunomodulation. The HLA type of each donor mattered for the analysis, because public TCR beta signatures pointed to carriage of CMV infection along with the matching HLA type.

Sequencing used an Illumina HiSeq 1500. The public reads were reanalyzed by TCRdb: fastp trimming at Q25, MiXCR alignment, in-frame beta chains only. Records with the same CDR3 protein are collapsed into one entry carrying the most frequent genes and DNA. In all, the sample holds some 500,000 distinct CDR3 sequences, and roughly a third of those were seen once. The top ten constitute 15% to 20% of the sample. The treatment or condition label on this specimen signifies: in vitro stimulation with specific CMV peptide epitopes to enrich CMV-specific T cells. The germline V gene (reference sequence) provides CDR1 DFQATT and CDR2 SNEGSKA. V loses 2 bases, J loses 1 base, and the germline ends lie 6 bases apart. The CDR3, from cysteine to phenylalanine, totals 13 residues. The only DNA kept is the CDR3, 39 bases in frame from the first base. The paper as a whole reports these results and caveats: Cumulative frequency of public TCR beta family members discriminated carriers of CMV infection plus the relevant HLA type in this cohort and an independent approximately 350-donor cohort. The ex vivo response was dominated by HLA-C-restricted CMV-specific TCR beta clonotypes, which also provided the single most frequent clonotype in two of eight donors.

Comments on this clonotype: The clone's antigen remains unknown. Base qualities are not provided; no much larger clone lies one nucleotide away.

The receptor was derived from a human donor in good health (CMV status not recorded). Some clones in this sample may be carry-over from other donors' samples. Recombination linked TRBV20-1 to TRBJ1-3, with the identity of the D gene unclear. Material: cultured PBMCs, obtained from culture after CMV antigen stimulation. Read as DNA, the sequence is TGCAGTGCTAGATACACATCTGGAAACACCATATATTTT. It encodes CSARYTSGNTIYF.